These T cell receptor beta chains were read from a single sample in a study of T cell responses to AZD1222 COVID-19 vaccine. Only in-frame clones appear in the TCRdb table, and some are missing; sequencing was by immunoSEQ multiplex PCR. The sample contains more than 95,000 clones, around 90% of which appear only once. The specimen was peripheral blood, collected on day 0 of AZD1222 vaccination. The receptors come from an adult in good health. Both conserved end residues are part of each CDR3. Fields, in order: D gene, V gene, clone size, J gene, CDR3 DNA, CDR3 protein. The D gene is left open where the match is weak. Rows may omit the clone size; those that give it use once, few, many or a size class.

>TRBD2|TRBV6-5|.|TRBJ2-7
TGTGCCAGCCGAATTAGCGGGTCCTCCTACGAGCAGTACTTC
CASRISGSSYEQYF
>.|TRBV5-1|.|TRBJ2-7
TGCGCCAGCAGATTGTCTACCGGGACGTCTAGGCCTGGGATCTACGAGCAGTACTTC
CASRLSTGTSRPGIYEQYF
>TRBD1|TRBV27|.|TRBJ2-7
TGTGCCAGCAGTGGACAGGGGGCATCCTACGAGCAGTACTTC
CASSGQGASYEQYF
>.|TRBV6-5|.|TRBJ1-1
TGTGCCAGCAGTATTGGGTCCCCCACTGAAGCTTTCTTT
CASSIGSPTEAFF
>.|TRBV7-3|.|TRBJ1-1
TGTGCCAGCAGCTCACAGAGGGAGAGCACTGAAGCTTTCTTT
CASSSQRESTEAFF
>.|TRBV5-4|.|TRBJ2-5
TGTGCCAGCTGGGCGACCCAGGGAGACCAGTACTTC
CASWATQGDQYF
>.|TRBV7-9|.|TRBJ2-7
TGTGCCAGCAGCTTATCGGGGAACTCCTACGAGCAGTACTTC
CASSLSGNSYEQYF
>TRBD2|TRBV11-2|once|TRBJ2-1
TGTGCCAGCAGCTTAAGTCACTCTAGCGGGAGCCTGGGGGACAATGAGCAGTTCTTC
CASSLSHSSGSLGDNEQFF
>TRBD1|TRBV19|.|TRBJ1-5
TGTGCCAGTAGTGCGTTACCGGGACAGGGGACGAGCAATCAGCCCCAGCATTTT
CASSALPGQGTSNQPQHF
>.|TRBV24-1|.|TRBJ1-2
TGTGCCACCGAGTCGGGGTATGGCTACACCTTC
CATESGYGYTF
>TRBD2|TRBV4-3|.|TRBJ2-1
TGCGCCAGCAGCCCCCAAGGGCTAGCGGCCTACAATGAGCAGTTCTTC
CASSPQGLAAYNEQFF
>.|TRBV28|.|TRBJ2-7
TGTGCCAGCAGTTTAAAGGTAGGGGCCTACGAGCAGTACTTC
CASSLKVGAYEQYF
>.|TRBV15|.|TRBJ2-1
TGTGCCACCAGCAGAGATGTGGCTCTTTATGACAATGAGCAGTTCTTC
CATSRDVALYDNEQFF
>.|TRBV19|few|TRBJ1-1
TGTGCCAGTCAACCCCCGGGGGCCATGAACACTGAAGCTTTCTTT
CASQPPGAMNTEAFF
>.|TRBV24-1|.|TRBJ2-3
TGTGCCACCAGTGATTTGGACACAGATACGCAGTATTTT
CATSDLDTDTQYF
>.|TRBV3-1/TRBV3-2|.|TRBJ2-7
TGTGCCAGCAGCCAAGATGGTACGCGGGCCTACGAGCAGTACTTC
CASSQDGTRAYEQYF
>.|TRBV7-8|.|TRBJ1-2
TGTGCCAGCATCCCGAGTCCAAGGGATGGAGATGGCTACACCTTC
CASIPSPRDGDGYTF
>TRBD2|TRBV7-2|.|TRBJ2-1
TGTGCCAGCAGCTTAGGCGGGGGGGTTTCTTACAATGAGCAGTTCTTC
CASSLGGGVSYNEQFF
>TRBD1|TRBV30|.|TRBJ2-6
TGTGCCTGGAGTGTAGGGACAGGGAGCGTCCTGACTTTC
CAWSVGTGSVLTF
>TRBD1|TRBV29-1|.|TRBJ2-7
TGCAGCGTGAGATCACCGGGACAGGGAGTACACGAGCAGTACTTC
CSVRSPGQGVHEQYF
>TRBD1|TRBV10-2|.|TRBJ1-1
TGCGCCAGCAGCCAGGACAGGGGTATGAACACTGAAGCTTTCTTT
CASSQDRGMNTEAFF
>TRBD1|TRBV4-1|.|TRBJ2-7
TGCGCCAGCAGCCAGATAGGACAGGGGGTCGAGCAGTACTTC
CASSQIGQGVEQYF
>.|TRBV6-2/TRBV6-3|.|TRBJ1-5
TGTGCCAGCAGCATAAAGGGAGCCGTTGGTAGCAATCAGCCCCAGCATTTT
CASSIKGAVGSNQPQHF
>.|TRBV7-8|.|TRBJ1-6
TGTGCCAGCAGCCGGCAAATAAACGCCTATAATTCACCCCTCCACTTT
CASSRQINAYNSPLHF
>.|TRBV25-1|.|TRBJ1-2
TGTGCCAGCAGTGATGGGACTAAGGATGGCTACACCTTC
CASSDGTKDGYTF
>.|TRBV6-5|.|TRBJ1-2
TGTGCCAGCAGTTCCCCCACTAACTATGGCTACACCTTC
CASSSPTNYGYTF
>.|TRBV6-1|.|TRBJ1-4
TGTGCCAGCAGTGATTCCCGGGCAACTAATGAAAAACTGTTTTTT
CASSDSRATNEKLFF
>TRBD1|TRBV7-3|.|TRBJ2-5
TGTGCCAGCAGCTTAGGTTATCAGGGGGTGGAAGAGACCCAGTACTTC
CASSLGYQGVEETQYF
>TRBD1|TRBV7-2|.|TRBJ1-5
TGTGCCAGCAGCCCTGACAGGGCGGCCGGGCCCCAGCATTTT
CASSPDRAAGPQHF
>.|TRBV30|.|TRBJ2-7
TGTGCCTGGAGTAAAACGGCAGGGACCTCCTACGAGCAGTACTTC
CAWSKTAGTSYEQYF
>.|TRBV5-1|.|TRBJ1-5
TGCGCCAGCAGCTTGAGCGGGGGTGGTAATCAGCCCCAGCATTTT
CASSLSGGGNQPQHF
>.|TRBV9|.|TRBJ1-2
TGTGCCAGCAGCGTAGCCGAAGGCTATGGCTACACCTTC
CASSVAEGYGYTF
>TRBD1|TRBV6-2/TRBV6-3|.|TRBJ1-6
TGTGCCAGCAGTCCGGACAGGGGGCGGAAAAGTTCACCCCTCCACTTT
CASSPDRGRKSSPLHF
>TRBD1|TRBV19|once|TRBJ1-2
TGTGCCAGTAGTAGGGACAGAGACACCTTAGCTAACTATGGCTACACCTTC
CASSRDRDTLANYGYTF
>.|TRBV7-9|.|TRBJ1-2
TGTGCCAGCAGCTTATCCGGGAGCGGGAACTATGGCTACACCTTC
CASSLSGSGNYGYTF
>TRBD1|TRBV19|.|TRBJ2-7
TGTGCCAGTAGCCACCCGGGACAGGCCAAGGGCTACGAGCAGTACTTC
CASSHPGQAKGYEQYF
>TRBD1|TRBV7-9|.|TRBJ2-7
TGTGCCAGCAGCCCCGGCTTTGACAGGGAAGAGCAGTACTTC
CASSPGFDREEQYF
>.|TRBV5-8|.|TRBJ1-1
TGTGCCAGCACCCAAGGATACAGTCCGAACACTGAAGCTTTCTTT
CASTQGYSPNTEAFF
>TRBD1|TRBV27|.|TRBJ1-2
TGTGCCAGCAGTTTAAGTGTATCTCCCAGGGGGCTGAGATACCGATATAACTATGGCTACACCTTC
CASSLSVSPRGLRYRYNYGYTF
>TRBD1|TRBV27|.|TRBJ1-4
TGTGCCAGCAGTATACAGGGGACTAATGAAAAACTGTTTTTT
CASSIQGTNEKLFF
>.|TRBV3-1/TRBV3-2|.|TRBJ1-5
TGTGCCAGCAGTGAGACACCGCGCAATCAGCCCCAGCATTTT
CASSETPRNQPQHF
>.|TRBV6-5|once|TRBJ2-2
TGTGCCAGCAGTTATAGCCGGGGGATGAACACCGGGGAGCTGTTTTTT
CASSYSRGMNTGELFF
>.|TRBV15|.|TRBJ1-1
TGTGCCACCAGCACACCGCGGATAGGGAACACTGAAGCTTTCTTT
CATSTPRIGNTEAFF
>.|TRBV6-5|.|TRBJ1-5
TGTGCCAGCAGTTACAGGGAGAGTCAGCCCCAGCATTTT
CASSYRESQPQHF
>TRBD1|TRBV2|.|TRBJ1-1
TGTGCCAGCGCGGCCGGCAGGGGGGACACTGAAGCTTTCTTT
CASAAGRGDTEAFF
>TRBD1|TRBV19|.|TRBJ2-7
TGTGCCAGTAGCATCGGGGGACAGGGGGCTCTCTACGAGCAGTACTTC
CASSIGGQGALYEQYF
>.|TRBV15|.|TRBJ2-5
TGTGCCACCAGCAGAGATCTCGCCAGGGGACAAGAGACCCAGTACTTC
CATSRDLARGQETQYF
>.|TRBV15|once|TRBJ2-1
TGTGCCACCAGCACCTCGACCCGGGACTCCCCCCCCCTCTTC
CATSTSTRDSPPLF
>.|TRBV6-5|once|TRBJ2-7
TGTGCCAGCAGTTACTCGCGGGACGTCTACGAGCAGTACTTC
CASSYSRDVYEQYF
>.|TRBV7-2|.|TRBJ2-3
TGTGCCAGCAGCTTCGTCTATGGGCCCGGGGCAGATACGCAGTATTTT
CASSFVYGPGADTQYF
>TRBD1|TRBV5-1|once|TRBJ2-7
TGCGCCAGCAGCTTGGAAGGGACAGCCTCCTCCTACGAGCAGTACTTC
CASSLEGTASSYEQYF
>.|TRBV6-5|few|TRBJ1-1
TGTGCCAGCTCACCTATTGAAGGAGGTCGAGCTTTCTTT
CASSPIEGGRAFF
>.|TRBV6-6|few|TRBJ2-1
TGTGCCAGCAGTTACCTACAGGGTGGTGAGCAGTTCTTC
CASSYLQGGEQFF
>.|TRBV5-4|.|TRBJ2-3
TGTGCCAGCAGCCCGGGTCGAAGTACAGATACGCAGTATTTT
CASSPGRSTDTQYF
>.|TRBV7-9|.|TRBJ2-2
TGTGCCAGCAGCGCCGGACGGTCTGGGACCGGGGAGCTGTTTTTT
CASSAGRSGTGELFF
>.|TRBV30|.|TRBJ2-7
TGTGCCTGGGGTCAAGGGGGTACTTGGTACGAGCAGTACTTC
CAWGQGGTWYEQYF
>.|TRBV11-1|.|TRBJ2-7
TGTGCCAGCAGCCCGACTGGGGCGAATATAGCCTACGAGCAGTACTTC
CASSPTGANIAYEQYF
>.|TRBV15|.|TRBJ1-4
TGTGCCACCAGCCGGTCACGCGAAAAACTGTTTTTT
CATSRSREKLFF
>.|TRBV2|.|TRBJ2-7
TGTGCCAGCAGTGAACAGGGAACCTACGAGCAGTACTTC
CASSEQGTYEQYF
>.|TRBV18|.|TRBJ1-5
TGTGCCAGCTCGAGGATGGGTTCGGAGCCCCAGCATTTT
CASSRMGSEPQHF